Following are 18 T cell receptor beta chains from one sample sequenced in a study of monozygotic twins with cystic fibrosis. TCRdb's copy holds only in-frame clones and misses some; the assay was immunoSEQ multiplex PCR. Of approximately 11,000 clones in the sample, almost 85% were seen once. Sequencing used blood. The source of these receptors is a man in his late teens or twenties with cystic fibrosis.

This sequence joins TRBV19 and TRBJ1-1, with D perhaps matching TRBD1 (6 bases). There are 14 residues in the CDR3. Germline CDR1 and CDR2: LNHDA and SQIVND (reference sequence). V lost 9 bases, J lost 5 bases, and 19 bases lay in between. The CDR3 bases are TGTGCCAGCGACGGGACACAGGGTGTTACTGAAGCTTTCTTT. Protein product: CASDGTQGVTEAFF.

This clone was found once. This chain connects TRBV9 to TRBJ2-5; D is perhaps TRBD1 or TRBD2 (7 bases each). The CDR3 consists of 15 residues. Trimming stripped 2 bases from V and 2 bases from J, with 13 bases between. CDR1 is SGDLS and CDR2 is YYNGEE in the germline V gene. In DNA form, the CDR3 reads TGTGCCAGCAGCGTCGGGACAGCGGGGCAAGAGACCCAGTACTTC. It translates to CASSVGTAGQETQYF.

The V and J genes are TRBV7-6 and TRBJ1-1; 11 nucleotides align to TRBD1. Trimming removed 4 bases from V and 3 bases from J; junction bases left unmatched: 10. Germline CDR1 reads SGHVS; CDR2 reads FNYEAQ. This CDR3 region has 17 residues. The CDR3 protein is CASSSWTGGRGDTEAFF. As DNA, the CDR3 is TGTGCCAGCAGCTCCTGGACAGGGGGCAGGGGTGACACTGAAGCTTTCTTT.

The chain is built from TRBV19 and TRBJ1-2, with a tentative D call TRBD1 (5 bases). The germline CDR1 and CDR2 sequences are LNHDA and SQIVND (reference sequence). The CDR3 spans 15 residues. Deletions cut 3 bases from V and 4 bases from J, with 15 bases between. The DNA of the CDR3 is TGTGCCAGTAGTATGGGGGGGATCGTCGCCTATGGCTACACCTTC. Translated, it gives CASSMGGIVAYGYTF.

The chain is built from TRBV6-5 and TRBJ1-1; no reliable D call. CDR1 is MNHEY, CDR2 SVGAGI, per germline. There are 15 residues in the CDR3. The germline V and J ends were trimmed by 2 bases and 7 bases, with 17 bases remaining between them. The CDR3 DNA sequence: TGTGCCAGCAGTTACATCGGGGTAGGAGGCGGTGAAGCTTTCTTT. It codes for CASSYIGVGGGEAFF.

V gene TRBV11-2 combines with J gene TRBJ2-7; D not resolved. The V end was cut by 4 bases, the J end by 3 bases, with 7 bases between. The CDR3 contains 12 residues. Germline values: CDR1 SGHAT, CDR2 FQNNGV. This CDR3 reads CASSSSDYEQYF. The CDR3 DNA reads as TGTGCCAGCAGCTCCTCCGACTACGAGCAGTACTTC.

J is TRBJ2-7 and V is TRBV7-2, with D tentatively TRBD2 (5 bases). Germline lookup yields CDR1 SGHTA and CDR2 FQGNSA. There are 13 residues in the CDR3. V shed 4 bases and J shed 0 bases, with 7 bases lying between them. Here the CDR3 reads CASSSGVSYEQYF. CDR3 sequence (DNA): TGTGCCAGCAGCTCCGGGGTCTCCTACGAGCAGTACTTC.

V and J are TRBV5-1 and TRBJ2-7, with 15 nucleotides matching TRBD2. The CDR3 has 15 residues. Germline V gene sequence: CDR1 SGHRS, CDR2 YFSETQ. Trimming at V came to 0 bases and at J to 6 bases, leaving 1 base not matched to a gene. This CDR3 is CASSLGTSGGAEQYF. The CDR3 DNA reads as TGCGCCAGCAGCTTGGGGACTAGCGGGGGGGCCGAGCAGTACTTC. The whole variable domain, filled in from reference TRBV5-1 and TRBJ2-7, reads KAGVTQTPRYLIKTRGQQVTLSCSPISGHRSVSWYQQTPGQGLQFLFEYFSETQRNKGNFPGRFSGRQFSNSRSEMNVSTLELGDSALYLCASSLGTSGGAEQYFGPGTRLTVT.

CDR3 coding DNA: TGTGCCAGCAGTCTGGGACAGGGATCAACTAATGAAAAACTGTTTTTT. It codes for CASSLGQGSTNEKLFF. The rearrangement uses TRBV6-6 and TRBJ1-4; 9 bases are a match to TRBD1. With 5 bases clipped from V and 0 bases from J, the junction kept 4 bases outside the gene matches. Germline CDR1 reads MNHNY; CDR2 reads SVGAGI (reference sequence). The CDR3 length is 16 residues.

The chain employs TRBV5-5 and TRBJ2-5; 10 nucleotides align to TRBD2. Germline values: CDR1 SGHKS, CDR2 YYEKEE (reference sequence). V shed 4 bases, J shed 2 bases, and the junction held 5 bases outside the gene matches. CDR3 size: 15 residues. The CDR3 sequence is CASSLGTSDQETQYF. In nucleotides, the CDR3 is TGTGCCAGCAGCCTGGGGACTAGCGATCAAGAGACCCAGTACTTC.

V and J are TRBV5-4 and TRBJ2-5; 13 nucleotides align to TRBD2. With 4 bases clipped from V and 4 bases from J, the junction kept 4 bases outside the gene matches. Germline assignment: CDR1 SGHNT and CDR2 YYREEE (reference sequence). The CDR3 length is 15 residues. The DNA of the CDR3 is TGTGCCAGCAGCATGGGACTAGCGGGATTAGAGACCCAGTACTTC. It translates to CASSMGLAGLETQYF.

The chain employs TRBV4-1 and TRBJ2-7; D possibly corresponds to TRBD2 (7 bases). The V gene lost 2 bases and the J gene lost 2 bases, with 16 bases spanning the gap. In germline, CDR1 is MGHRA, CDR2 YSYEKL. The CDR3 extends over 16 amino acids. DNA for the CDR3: TGCGCCAGCAGCCAACTCCTAGCGGACAGCACCTACGAGCAGTACTTC. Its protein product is CASSQLLADSTYEQYF.

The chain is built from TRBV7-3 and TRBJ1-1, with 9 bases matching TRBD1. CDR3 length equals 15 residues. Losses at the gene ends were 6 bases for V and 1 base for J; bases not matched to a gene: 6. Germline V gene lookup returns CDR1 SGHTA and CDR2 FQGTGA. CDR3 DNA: TGTGCCAGCAGTCTTACAGGGGGCCGGAACACTGAAGCTTTCTTT. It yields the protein CASSLTGGRNTEAFF.

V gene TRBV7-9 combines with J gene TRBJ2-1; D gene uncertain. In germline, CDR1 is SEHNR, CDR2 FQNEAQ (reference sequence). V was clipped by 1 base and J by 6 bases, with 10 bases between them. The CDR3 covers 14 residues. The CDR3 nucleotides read TGTGCCAGCAGCTTAGTCAAGGGCCCCAATGAGCAGTTCTTC. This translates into CASSLVKGPNEQFF.

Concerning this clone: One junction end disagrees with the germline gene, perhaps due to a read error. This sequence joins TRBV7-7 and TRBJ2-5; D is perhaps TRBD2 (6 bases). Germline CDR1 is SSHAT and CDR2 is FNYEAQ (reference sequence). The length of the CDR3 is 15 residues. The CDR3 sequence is CASSLGGGTAETQYF. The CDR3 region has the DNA TGTGCTAGCAGCTTAGGTGGAGGGACGGCAGAGACCCAGTACTTC.

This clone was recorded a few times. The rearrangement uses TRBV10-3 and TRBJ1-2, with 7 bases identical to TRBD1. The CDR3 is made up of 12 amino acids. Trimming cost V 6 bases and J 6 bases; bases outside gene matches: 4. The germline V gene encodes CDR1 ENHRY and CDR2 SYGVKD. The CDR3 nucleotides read TGTGCCATCAGCGGTACAGGGGATGGCTACACCTTC. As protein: CAISGTGDGYTF.

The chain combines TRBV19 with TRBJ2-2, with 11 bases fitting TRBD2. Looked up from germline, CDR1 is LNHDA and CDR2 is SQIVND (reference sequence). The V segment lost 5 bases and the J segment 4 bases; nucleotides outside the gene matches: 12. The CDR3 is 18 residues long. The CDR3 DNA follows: TGTGCCAGTAGTTTTCCTAGCGGGAGGCTGGGAGGCACCGGGGAGCTGTTTTTT. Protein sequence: CASSFPSGRLGGTGELFF.

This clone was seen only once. The CDR3 region is CASSTLAGGGTGELFF. The CDR3 DNA reads as TGTGCCAGTAGTACGCTAGCGGGAGGGGGCACCGGGGAGCTGTTTTTT. The chain combines TRBV19 with TRBJ2-2, with TRBD2 identical over 12 bases. CDR3 length: 16 residues. With 4 bases clipped from V and 4 bases from J, the junction kept 4 bases outside the gene matches. Germline-derived CDR1 and CDR2 are LNHDA and SQIVND (reference sequence). Full variable domain (rest looked up from reference TRBV19 and TRBJ2-2): DGGITQSPKYLFRKEGQNVTLSCEQNLNHDAMYWYRQDPGQGLRLIYYSQIVNDFQKGDIAEGYSVSREKKESFPLTVTSAQKNPTAFYLCASSTLAGGGTGELFFGEGSRLTVL.